This is a list of T cell receptor beta chains from one sample in a study of breast tumors, draining lymph nodes, adjacent tissues. TCRdb passed the multiplex PCR reads through MiXCR, listing each CDR3 protein once. This sample has roughly 220,000 distinct CDR3 sequences, with 30% to 35% found just once. Sequenced sample: axillary lymph node tissue. These receptors were taken from a female donor with breast cancer. Some clones in this sample may be carry-over from other donors' samples. Each CDR3 is given with its conserved first and last residue. D genes are given only for firm matches. Not every row has a clone size; where given, it reads once, few, many or a size class.

TRBJ2-7 | TRBD1 | many | TRBV5-6 | TGTGCCAGCAGCTCAACCAGGACAGGGGGATCCTACGAGCAGTACTTC | CASSSTRTGGSYEQYF
TRBJ2-2 | . | many | TRBV7-2 | TGTGCCAGCAGAAATCAGGGGGGGAACACCGGGGAGCTGTTTTTT | CASRNQGGNTGELFF
TRBJ1-1 | TRBD1 | few | TRBV10-3 | TGTGCCACCAAAGACAGGGAGGGCACTGAAGCTTTCTTT | CATKDREGTEAFF
TRBJ1-2 | . | few | TRBV27 | TGTGCCAGCAGTTCCCGGGGGCGCCCAGGTTTTGGCTACACCTTC | CASSSRGRPGFGYTF
TRBJ2-6 | . | many | TRBV19 | TGTGCCAGTAGTATAGGCCTCAGTGGGGTAGGGGCCAACGTCCTGACTTTC | CASSIGLSGVGANVLTF
TRBJ2-3 | TRBD2 | many | TRBV7-7 | TGTGCTAGCAGCTTAGCGGGGGGGCCCGCAGATACGCAGTATTTT | CASSLAGGPADTQYF
TRBJ2-7 | TRBD2 | . | TRBV20-1 | TGCAGTGCTCTAGCCCCTAGCGGGAGGGCGGATTACGAGCAGTACTTC | CSALAPSGRADYEQYF
TRBJ2-1 | . | many | TRBV6-5 | TGTGCCAGCAGCGCCGGGACTTCCTACAATGAGCAGTTCTTC | CASSAGTSYNEQFF
TRBJ1-2 | . | many | TRBV12-3/TRBV12-4 | TGTGCCAGCAGTTCGCTCAAGGGGACCGACTATGGCTACACCTTC | CASSSLKGTDYGYTF
TRBJ2-7 | . | many | TRBV7-9 | TGTGCCAGCAGCTCGCAGGGGACCACCTACGAGCAGTACTTC | CASSSQGTTYEQYF
TRBJ1-5 | TRBD1 | many | TRBV19 | TGTGCCAGTAGTATAGGGACAGGGGGCACTCAGCCCCAGCATTTT | CASSIGTGGTQPQHF
TRBJ2-7 | TRBD1 | many | TRBV24-1 | TGTGCCACCAGCAATCATAACCCAAGGGACAGGCAAGACGAGCAGTACTTC | CATSNHNPRDRQDEQYF
TRBJ2-1 | TRBD2 | few | TRBV20-1 | TGCAGTGCCATCCGGGGGGGTAGCGGGGGACTCTCCTACAATGAGCAGTTCTTC | CSAIRGGSGGLSYNEQFF
TRBJ2-5 | . | many | TRBV2 | TGTGCCAGCGGGAGAAAAGAGACCCAGTACTTC | CASGRKETQYF
TRBJ2-7 | . | many | TRBV20-1 | TGCAGTGCCGACGACAGGAGCTCCTACGAGCAGTACTTC | CSADDRSSYEQYF
TRBJ2-1 | TRBD2 | . | TRBV19 | TGTGCCAGTAAATATAGTTGGGTGGCTAGCGGGGACTCCTACAATGAGCAGTTCTTC | CASKYSWVASGDSYNEQFF
TRBJ2-1 | TRBD2 | once | TRBV24-1 | TGTGCTCACGCGGGACTAGCGGGAAATGAGCAGTTCTTC | CAHAGLAGNEQFF
TRBJ2-1 | . | many | TRBV29-1 | TGCAGCGTTGAAGGGGTTGGTGAGCAGTTCTTC | CSVEGVGEQFF
TRBJ2-4 | TRBD2 | . | TRBV12-3/TRBV12-4 | TGTGCCAGCAGTCCCCTGGGAAAGGGAGGGAACATTCAGTACTTC | CASSPLGKGGNIQYF
TRBJ1-1 | . | few | TRBV14 | TGTGCCAGCAGCACGCCCCGGGGTGAAGCTTTCTTT | CASSTPRGEAFF
TRBJ1-3 | . | . | TRBV5-1 | TGCGCCAGCAGACCCCCCGGGGGCCACTATGGCTACACCATATATTTT | CASRPPGGHYGYTIYF
TRBJ1-2 | . | many | TRBV10-3 | TGTGCCATCAGTGAAACGTATTCGGGCAGCTATGGCTACACCTTC | CAISETYSGSYGYTF
TRBJ2-3 | TRBD2 | many | TRBV7-6 | TGTGCCAGCAGCTTAGGTAGCGGGGCTAGCACAGATACGCAGTATTTT | CASSLGSGASTDTQYF
TRBJ2-3 | TRBD2 | . | TRBV4-2 | TGTGCCAGCAGCCAATCCAAGGCGGGAGCAGGCGATACGCAGTATTTT | CASSQSKAGAGDTQYF
TRBJ2-4 | TRBD2 | . | TRBV7-6 | TGTGCCAGCAGCCGGGGACTAGCGGGAGAGGAAGGCAAAGACATTCAGTACTTC | CASSRGLAGEEGKDIQYF
TRBJ2-3 | TRBD2 | many | TRBV12-3/TRBV12-4 | TGTGCCAGCAGTCCGTTACGGACTAGTTCGGATACGCAGTATTTT | CASSPLRTSSDTQYF
TRBJ2-6 | TRBD2 | many | TRBV2 | TGTGCCAGCATCGGGGGGGGCTCTGGGGCCAACGTCCTGACTTTC | CASIGGGSGANVLTF
TRBJ2-1 | . | many | TRBV20-1 | TGCAGTGCCCAGACTAGTTCTGGTGAGCAGTTCTTC | CSAQTSSGEQFF
TRBJ2-3 | . | many | TRBV5-1 | TGCGCCAGCAGCTTGGGACCCCCTCGAAGCACAGATACGCAGTATTTT | CASSLGPPRSTDTQYF
TRBJ2-3 | TRBD2 | . | TRBV24-1 | TGTGCCACCAGTGAACGGACTAGCGGGAGGGCCAGAGGCACAGATACGCAGTATTTT | CATSERTSGRARGTDTQYF
TRBJ2-1 | TRBD2 | many | TRBV7-3 | TGTGCCAGCAGCTCTAGCGGGGGCGAGCAGTTCTTC | CASSSSGGEQFF
TRBJ2-1 | TRBD2 | many | TRBV10-3 | TGTGCCATCAAAGAGGGGCTAGCGGGAGGGTTGAATGAGCAGTTCTTC | CAIKEGLAGGLNEQFF
TRBJ2-1 | TRBD2 | . | TRBV10-3 | TGTGCCACCCTTACTAGCGGGAGAAATGAGCAGTTCTTC | CATLTSGRNEQFF
TRBJ1-6 | TRBD1 | many | TRBV20-1 | TGCAGTGCTGACCCAGGGGGCGCAGATTCACCCCTCCACTTT | CSADPGGADSPLHF
TRBJ2-2 | . | many | TRBV9 | TGTGCCAGCAGCGTAGGTTGGCGGCTAGGGGGGGAGCTGTTTTTT | CASSVGWRLGGELFF